This passage covers 32 T cell receptor beta chains from one sample sequenced in a study of blood T cell repertoires in COVID-19. Clones were sequenced by immunoSEQ multiplex PCR, and TCRdb holds only the in-frame ones, with some missing. The sample comprises about 240,000 clones, 75% to 90% of which are singletons, and about 3% rests with the top ten. The sample was peripheral blood. The receptors here all came from a woman in her 30s who had recovered from COVID-19.

This chain joins TRBV7-9 and TRBJ1-1, with 10 bases aligning to TRBD1. Germline V gives CDR1 SEHNR, CDR2 FQNEAQ (reference sequence). CDR3 size: 16 residues. V trimming: 8 bases; J trimming: 5 bases; junction bases outside the gene matches: 14. Written as DNA, the CDR3 is TGTGCCAGCCGCTCCCGGGCGGACAGGGGGTCAACTGAAGCTTTCTTT. Translated: CASRSRADRGSTEAFF.

The chain is built from TRBV18 and TRBJ1-4, with D possibly TRBD1 on 5 matching bases. CDR3 size: 17 residues. The V gene's germline CDR1 is KGHSH and CDR2 LQKENI. V gave up 1 base and J gave up 5 bases, with 17 bases separating them. The chain's CDR3 is CASSPLRKGPLNEKLFF. For the CDR3, the DNA is TGTGCCAGCTCACCACTTCGAAAGGGGCCTCTCAATGAAAAACTGTTTTTT.

The chain recombines TRBV4-1 with TRBJ2-2; D is uncertain. The germline V gene has CDR1 MGHRA and CDR2 YSYEKL. CDR3 length: 15 amino acids. The ends were cut back, 0 bases at V and 2 bases at J, with 7 bases in the middle. The CDR3 bases are TGCGCCAGCAGCCAAGAGCTTCTAAACACCGGGGAGCTGTTTTTT. Translation gives CASSQELLNTGELFF.

This rearrangement joins TRBV12-3 or TRBV12-4 to TRBJ1-5; D is unresolved. This CDR3 region has 13 residues. The germline V and J ends were trimmed by 2 bases and 4 bases, with 6 bases remaining between them. This chain's CDR3 is CASSLLVNQPQHF. The CDR3, as DNA: TGTGCCAGCAGTTTATTAGTTAATCAGCCCCAGCATTTT.

V usage is TRBV2 and J usage is TRBJ1-2, with D possibly TRBD1 on 6 matching bases. CDR1 SNHLY and CDR2 FYNNEI come from the germline V gene. The CDR3 consists of 14 residues. V was cut by 6 bases and J by 2 bases, with 13 bases left in between. The CDR3, as DNA: TGTGCCAGCAGGCCGGACAGACAGAACTATGGCTACACCTTC. Translated: CASRPDRQNYGYTF. The whole variable domain, filled in from reference TRBV2 and TRBJ1-2, reads EPEVTQTPSHQVTQMGQEVILRCVPISNHLYFYWYRQILGQKVEFLVSFYNNEISEKSEIFDDQFSVERPDGSNFTLKIRSTKLEDSAMYFCASRPDRQNYGYTFGSGTRLTVV.

The chain links TRBV15 to TRBJ1-5, with D unclear. From germline, CDR1 is LNHNV and CDR2 YYDKDF (reference sequence). The CDR3 sequence is 15 residues long. V lost 0 bases and J 0 bases, leaving 6 bases between the germline ends. The CDR3 nucleotides read TGTGCCACCAGCAGAGATTTAAATAGCAATCAGCCCCAGCATTTT. The encoded protein is CATSRDLNSNQPQHF.

V gene TRBV12-3 or TRBV12-4 combines with J gene TRBJ2-3; D possibly corresponds to TRBD1 (5 bases). The CDR3 has 13 residues. Trimming pared 3 bases from V and 2 bases from J, leaving 6 bases between. CDR3 sequence (DNA): TGTGCCAGCAGTTTTGGGGCCACAGATACGCAGTATTTT. The encoded protein is CASSFGATDTQYF.

The J gene is TRBJ2-7, the V gene TRBV11-2, with 8 nucleotides matching TRBD1. The CDR3 spans 15 residues. The germline gives CDR1 SGHAT, CDR2 FQNNGV. V shed 1 base, J shed 4 bases, and the junction held 6 bases outside the gene matches. The CDR3 nucleotides read TGTGCCAGCAGCTTAGTGTCGACAGGGGAGTACGAGCAGTACTTC. This gives the protein CASSLVSTGEYEQYF. The full variable domain, rest sourced from reference TRBV11-2 and TRBJ2-7, is EAGVAQSPRYKIIEKRQSVAFWCNPISGHATLYWYQQILGQGPKLLIQFQNNGVVDDSQLPKDRFSAERLKGVDSTLKIQPAKLEDSAVYLCASSLVSTGEYEQYFGPGTRLTVT.

The chain couples TRBV13 to TRBJ2-1; tentatively, D is TRBD1 (6 bases). Germline V gives CDR1 PRHDT, CDR2 FYEKMQ (reference sequence). V was shortened by 4 bases and J by 0 bases, with 19 bases between the two germline ends. This CDR3 region has 18 residues. CDR3 nucleotides: TGTGCCAGCAGCTACAACGAATGGGGGCTAAGCTCCTACAATGAGCAGTTCTTC. As protein: CASSYNEWGLSSYNEQFF. Together with reference TRBV13 and TRBJ2-1, the CDR3 gives the full variable domain: AAGVIQSPRHLIKEKRETATLKCYPIPRHDTVYWYQQGPGQDPQFLISFYEKMQSDKGSIPDRFSAQQFSDYHSELNMSSLELGDSALYFCASSYNEWGLSSYNEQFFGPGTRLTVL.

The rearrangement links TRBV18 to TRBJ1-3; tentatively, D is TRBD1 (5 bases). The V and J ends lost 2 bases and 8 bases respectively, with 22 bases between them. The length of the CDR3 is 17 residues. Per germline, CDR1 KGHSH and CDR2 LQKENI. In DNA form, the CDR3 reads TGTGCCAGCTCACCAAGCGGGGCTCGAACGCCCGAGCACACCATATATTTT. Translation: CASSPSGARTPEHTIYF.

Many counts were recorded for this clone. The V call is TRBV19, the J call TRBJ2-5; 7 bases map to TRBD1. This CDR3 comprises 16 residues. V shed 4 bases, J shed 4 bases, and the junction held 12 bases outside the gene matches. Germline V CDR1 and CDR2: LNHDA, SQIVND (reference sequence). This CDR3 reads CASSTNWAQGRETQYF. The CDR3 DNA is TGTGCCAGTAGTACCAATTGGGCACAGGGGCGAGAGACCCAGTACTTC.

This chain connects TRBV27 to TRBJ1-5; D may be TRBD1 (5 bases). V was trimmed by 3 bases and J by 6 bases, leaving 12 bases between them. CDR3 size: 14 residues. Germline-derived CDR1 and CDR2 are MNHEY and SMNVEV (reference sequence). CDR3 protein: CASSFAGLGQPQHF. The CDR3, as DNA: TGTGCCAGCAGTTTCGCGGGGCTGGGTCAGCCCCAGCATTTT.

The chain combines TRBV4-2 with TRBJ2-7; the match to TRBD2 covers 11 bases. This CDR3 has 16 residues. V lost 4 bases to trimming and J lost 2 bases; unmatched junction nucleotides: 7. Germline CDR1 reads LGHNA; CDR2 reads YNFKEQ. The CDR3 region is CASSRTTSGGTYEQYF. The CDR3 nucleotides read TGTGCCAGCAGCCGGACCACTAGCGGGGGTACCTACGAGCAGTACTTC.

Remarks on this clone: The junction does not match germline at one end; this may be a read error. This chain uses TRBV10-2 with TRBJ2-5, with D tentatively TRBD2 (6 bases). The CDR3 length is 12 residues. The germline CDR1 and CDR2 sequences are WSHSY and SAAADI. The CDR3 DNA is TGCGCTAGCAGGGACTACCAAGAGACCCAGTACTTC. Amino acids: CASRDYQETQYF.

The CDR3 nucleotides are TGCGCCAGCAGCCCCGACAGGGGAGGAGGAAACACCATATATTTT. It translates to CASSPDRGGGNTIYF. The chain has TRBV5-1 and TRBJ1-3; TRBD1 aligns across 8 bases. Germline V gene sequence: CDR1 SGHRS, CDR2 YFSETQ. The CDR3 covers 15 residues. J gave up 4 bases and V 4 bases, and 7 bases lay outside the gene matches.

The V call is TRBV12-3 or TRBV12-4, the J call TRBJ2-6, with 8 bases fitting TRBD1. The CDR3 sequence is 13 residues long. V shed 5 bases and J 12 bases; nucleotides not matched to a gene: 6. The CDR3 DNA follows: TGTGCCAGCAGTCAGGGACAGGCGGGCGTCCTGACTTTC. Protein: CASSQGQAGVLTF.

V usage is TRBV4-3 and J usage is TRBJ2-2, with a possible D match to TRBD2 (5 bases). V gave up 0 bases and J gave up 3 bases, with 14 bases separating them. This CDR3 comprises 17 residues. Germline loops: CDR1 LGHNA, CDR2 YSLEER. In DNA form, the CDR3 reads TGCGCCAGCAGCCAAGAGTGGGCGGGCACCGACACCGGGGAGCTGTTTTTT. Translation gives CASSQEWAGTDTGELFF.

This rearrangement joins TRBV6-5 to TRBJ1-4; 7 nucleotides agree with TRBD1. Germline values: CDR1 MNHEY, CDR2 SVGAGI. The CDR3 consists of 15 residues. The trim removed 5 bases at V and 1 base at J, leaving 4 bases unmatched. The CDR3 is CASSPGGRTNEKLFF. CDR3 in DNA: TGTGCCAGCAGTCCAGGGGGGAGAACTAATGAAAAACTGTTTTTT.

CDR3 coding DNA: TGTGCCAGCAGCTTAGTGGGGCTCGCAGATACGCAGTATTTT. It encodes CASSLVGLADTQYF. The chain carries TRBV7-3 and TRBJ2-3, with D perhaps TRBD1 (5 bases). The V end was cut by 2 bases, the J end by 4 bases, with 10 bases between. The germline V gene encodes CDR1 SGHTA and CDR2 FQGTGA. This CDR3 is 14 amino acids long.

V usage is TRBV7-2 and J usage is TRBJ2-2, with 9 positions matching TRBD2. Germline V CDR1 and CDR2: SGHTA, FQGNSA. Trimming cost V 5 bases and J 2 bases; bases outside gene matches: 12. The length of the CDR3 is 18 residues. The DNA for the CDR3 is TGTGCCAGCAGCGTTCCCCTAAGCGGGGGGTTCAACACCGGGGAGCTGTTTTTT. Translated, it gives CASSVPLSGGFNTGELFF.

In its sample, this clone was seen once. The CDR3 DNA sequence: TGTGCCAGCAGCCCCTTGGTAGCGGGGGACTATGAGCAGTTCTTC. Its translation is CASSPLVAGDYEQFF. The rearrangement links TRBV9 to TRBJ2-1; 9 bases align to TRBD2. CDR1 and CDR2 (germline): SGDLS, YYNGEE. The V gene end was trimmed by 4 bases and the J gene end by 8 bases; junction bases not matched to a gene: 10. This CDR3 comprises 15 residues.

The V call is TRBV10-3, the J call TRBJ2-7; 10 nucleotides line up with TRBD2. In germline, CDR1 is ENHRY, CDR2 SYGVKD. V shed 0 bases, J shed 4 bases, and the junction held 3 bases outside the gene matches. The CDR3 extends over 15 amino acids. The CDR3: CAISESSSGGYEQYF. The CDR3 nucleotides read TGTGCCATCAGTGAGTCGTCTAGCGGGGGTTACGAGCAGTACTTC.

The genes are TRBV5-1 and TRBJ1-5, with TRBD1 matching 8 bases. Germline V gene lookup returns CDR1 SGHRS and CDR2 YFSETQ. Unmatched junction bases numbered 4, after V lost 5 bases and J lost 0 bases. The CDR3 spans 15 residues. The DNA of the CDR3 is TGCGCCAGCAGGCCAGGGGGCAATAGCAATCAGCCCCAGCATTTT. The encoded protein is CASRPGGNSNQPQHF.

The rearrangement uses TRBV5-1 and TRBJ1-5, with D perhaps TRBD1 (5 bases). The CDR3 covers 14 residues. The germline V gene has CDR1 SGHRS and CDR2 YFSETQ. Trimming took off 0 bases at V and 5 bases at J, with 9 bases between the two ends. The CDR3 spells CASSLEGRDQPQHF. Written as DNA, the CDR3 is TGCGCCAGCAGCTTGGAGGGCAGGGATCAGCCCCAGCATTTT.

CDR3 protein: CASSLNPIQGDLDPNEQFF. Here the CDR3 DNA reads TGTGCCAGCAGCTTAAACCCTATTCAGGGGGACTTAGACCCCAATGAGCAGTTCTTC. The chain has TRBV7-6 and TRBJ2-1; tentative D call: TRBD1 (7 bases). V was pared by 2 bases and J by 6 bases, with 26 bases between. The germline gives CDR1 SGHVS, CDR2 FNYEAQ. This CDR3 region has 19 residues.

This chain connects TRBV30 to TRBJ1-6; TRBD1 might be the D (6 bases). This CDR3 is built from 13 residues. Trimming took off 7 bases at V and 5 bases at J, with 12 bases between the two ends. Germline CDR1 GTSNPN, CDR2 SVGIG (reference sequence). The CDR3 region is CASLGQNNSPLHF. The CDR3, as DNA: TGTGCCTCACTTGGACAGAATAATTCACCCCTCCACTTT. Full variable domain (rest looked up from reference TRBV30 and TRBJ1-6): SQTIHQWPATLVQPVGSPLSLECTVEGTSNPNLYWYRQAAGRGLQLLFYSVGIGQISSEVPQNLSASRPQDRQFILSSKKLLLSDSGFYLCASLGQNNSPLHFGNGTRLTVT.

The chain links TRBV2 to TRBJ2-7, with 7 bases identical to TRBD1. CDR1 and CDR2 (germline): SNHLY, FYNNEI. The CDR3 totals 15 residues. After removal of 1 base from V and 0 bases from J, the junction contained 3 bases not matched to a gene. CDR3 nucleotides: TGTGCCAGCAGTGAAGGACAGGGCAGCTCCTACGAGCAGTACTTC. This gives the protein CASSEGQGSSYEQYF.

This clone was seen once. This chain connects TRBV11-2 to TRBJ1-4, with D perhaps matching TRBD1 (6 bases). The V gene lost 5 bases and the J gene lost 0 bases, with 10 bases spanning the gap. Per germline, CDR1 SGHAT and CDR2 FQNNGV. The CDR3 covers 15 residues. The CDR3 sequence: CASSKTGSTNEKLFF. CDR3 nucleotide sequence: TGTGCCAGCAGCAAAACAGGGTCAACTAATGAAAAACTGTTTTTT.

This clone was detected once. In DNA form, the CDR3 reads TGTGCCACCAGCGTAGGACTAGCGGGGGGGACCAATGAGCAGTTCTTC. Translating it yields CATSVGLAGGTNEQFF. V is TRBV15 and J is TRBJ2-1; 15 positions agree with TRBD2. Trimming cost V 5 bases and J 6 bases; bases outside gene matches: 5. The length of the CDR3 is 16 residues. The germline gives CDR1 LNHNV, CDR2 YYDKDF (reference sequence). The whole variable domain, remainder taken from reference TRBV15 and TRBJ2-1, is DAMVIQNPRYQVTQFGKPVTLSCSQTLNHNVMYWYQQKSSQAPKLLFHYYDKDFNNEADTPDNFQSRRPNTSFCFLDIRSPGLGDTAMYLCATSVGLAGGTNEQFFGPGTRLTVL.

The chain links TRBV2 to TRBJ2-2; D gene ambiguous. CDR1 and CDR2 from the germline V gene are SNHLY and FYNNEI. V lost 6 bases and J lost 0, with 11 bases in between. The CDR3 is 15 amino acids. The CDR3 is CASSAYESNTGELFF. DNA of the CDR3: TGTGCCAGCAGCGCTTACGAGTCGAACACCGGGGAGCTGTTTTTT.

The rearrangement uses TRBV9 and TRBJ1-3, with unresolved D. This CDR3 has 12 residues. V was shortened by 2 bases and J by 4 bases, with 4 bases between the two germline ends. Germline CDR1 reads SGDLS; CDR2 reads YYNGEE. The CDR3 nucleotides are TGTGCCAGCAGCGTGCTAGGAAACACCATATATTTT. Translating it yields CASSVLGNTIYF.

V gene TRBV7-8 combines with J gene TRBJ2-7; 11 nucleotides align to TRBD2. The CDR3 spans 18 residues. V lost 0 bases to trimming and J lost 2 bases; unmatched junction nucleotides: 9. In germline, CDR1 is SGHVS, CDR2 FQNEAQ. This CDR3 reads CASSLAWGLSGGAYEQYF. CDR3 DNA: TGTGCCAGCAGCTTAGCATGGGGACTTAGCGGGGGGGCCTACGAGCAGTACTTC.